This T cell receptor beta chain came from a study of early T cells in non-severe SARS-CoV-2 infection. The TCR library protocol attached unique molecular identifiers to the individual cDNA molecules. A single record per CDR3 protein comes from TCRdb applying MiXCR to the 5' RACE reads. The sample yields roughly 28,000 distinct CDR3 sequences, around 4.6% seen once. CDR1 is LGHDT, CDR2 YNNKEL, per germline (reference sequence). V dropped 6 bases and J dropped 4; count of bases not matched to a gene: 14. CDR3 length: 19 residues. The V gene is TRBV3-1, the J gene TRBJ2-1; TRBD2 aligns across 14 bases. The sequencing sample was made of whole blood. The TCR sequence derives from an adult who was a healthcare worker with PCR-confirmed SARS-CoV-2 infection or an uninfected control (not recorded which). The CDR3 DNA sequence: TGTGCCAGCAGACCAACCGGACTAGCGGGAGGAAGGGTTTACAATGAGCAGTTCTTC. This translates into CASRPTGLAGGRVYNEQFF.